The rows below give T cell receptor beta chains drawn from one sample of a study of memory CD4+ T cells and cytomegalovirus serostatus. TCRdb's copy holds only in-frame clones and misses some; the assay was immunoSEQ multiplex PCR. The sample yields about 96,000 clones, about four fifths seen once. Sequenced input: memory CD4+ T cells from blood. The receptors derive from an adult in good health and CMV-seropositive. Each CDR3 is given with its conserved first and last residue. D genes are given only for firm matches. Rows may omit the clone size; those that give it use once, few, many or a size class.

V gene	D gene	J gene	clone size	CDR3 DNA	CDR3 protein
TRBV6-5	-	TRBJ2-1	-	TGTGCCAGCGCCTGGACAAGCTCCTACAATGAGCAGTTCTTC	CASAWTSSYNEQFF
TRBV28	-	TRBJ2-1	few	TGTGCCAGCAGTTTACGCTTCTACAATGAGCAGTTCTTC	CASSLRFYNEQFF
TRBV6-1	-	TRBJ2-7	few	TGTGCCAGCAGTGAAAACCGCAGGGCTCCCTACGAGCAGTACTTC	CASSENRRAPYEQYF
TRBV29-1	-	TRBJ2-1	-	TGCAGCGTTGCCCGGACAGTCTACAATGAGCAGTTCTTC	CSVARTVYNEQFF
TRBV11-2	-	TRBJ1-2	-	TGTGCCAGCAGTTCCCCGTTGAGCTCCTATGGCTACACCTTC	CASSSPLSSYGYTF
TRBV5-6	-	TRBJ1-1	-	TGTGCCAGCTTCCGGGACACGAAGAACACTGAAGCTTTCTTT	CASFRDTKNTEAFF
TRBV10-3	TRBD1	TRBJ1-2	-	TGTGCCATCGGACAGGGGGCGGGCTACACCTTC	CAIGQGAGYTF
TRBV10-3	TRBD1	TRBJ1-3	-	TGTGCCGCCCAGGACAGGGGACGAAACACCATATATTTT	CAAQDRGRNTIYF
TRBV18	-	TRBJ1-5	-	TGTGCCAGCTCACCCCTCGGGGGACCCAATCAGCCCCAGCATTTT	CASSPLGGPNQPQHF
TRBV6-1	-	TRBJ1-5	-	TGTGCCAGCAGTGAATTTAGGGTTACGGATCAGCCCCAGCATTTT	CASSEFRVTDQPQHF
TRBV6-6	-	TRBJ2-1	-	TGTGCCAGCATACGGGAGCGGAGGGGTAGGGATGAGCAGTTCTTC	CASIRERRGRDEQFF
TRBV5-4	-	TRBJ2-3	-	TGTGCCAGCAGGGAAAGGACTACCAGCACAGATACGCAGTATTTT	CASRERTTSTDTQYF
TRBV29-1	TRBD2	TRBJ2-1	-	TGCAGCGCAGCCGAAACTAGCGCCTCCTACAATGAGCAGTTCTTC	CSAAETSASYNEQFF
TRBV6-1	TRBD1	TRBJ1-5	-	TGTGCCAGCAGTTGGACAGGGGGAATAGGTCAGCCCCAGCATTTT	CASSWTGGIGQPQHF
TRBV18	TRBD1	TRBJ1-1	-	TGTGCCAGCTCACCACGACCGGGACAGGGATTCACTGAAGCTTTCTTT	CASSPRPGQGFTEAFF
TRBV7-9	-	TRBJ2-5	few	TGTGCCAGCAGCTGGGGACTGGCGTACCAAGAGACCCAGTACTTC	CASSWGLAYQETQYF
TRBV5-5	-	TRBJ1-1	-	TGTGCCAGCAGCGCAATTCTCACAGGGACTGAAGCTTTCTTT	CASSAILTGTEAFF
TRBV7-3	TRBD2	TRBJ2-1	-	TGTGCCAGCAGCTTCTCCGGGACTAGCGGGAATGAGCAGTTCTTC	CASSFSGTSGNEQFF
TRBV13	-	TRBJ2-3	-	TGTGCCAGCAGCATTAGCGCCACAGATACGCAGTATTTT	CASSISATDTQYF
TRBV7-9	-	TRBJ2-7	-	TGTGCCAGCAGCCGACGCGATAGTGGCGAGCAGTACTTC	CASSRRDSGEQYF
TRBV5-1	-	TRBJ1-5	-	TGCGCCAGCTCCCTTATGGGGACGGAAAATCAGCCCCAGCATTTT	CASSLMGTENQPQHF
TRBV5-4	TRBD2	TRBJ2-3	-	TGTGCCAGCAGCTCCCGGGTAGCGGGGCACAAGACGCAGTATTTT	CASSSRVAGHKTQYF
TRBV19	-	TRBJ2-3	-	TGTGCCAGTAGTATGGGGGTGTGGGATACGCAGTATTTT	CASSMGVWDTQYF
TRBV15	-	TRBJ1-4	-	TGTGCCACCAGCAGAGATCCCAGAACTAATGAAAAACTGTTTTTT	CATSRDPRTNEKLFF
TRBV6-5	-	TRBJ1-1	once	TGTGCCAGCAGTTACAGGGCAGGGACTAAAGCTTTCTTT	CASSYRAGTKAFF
TRBV7-2	-	TRBJ2-7	-	TGTGCCAGCAGCTTAGGGCCCAAACTCCACGAGCAGTACTTC	CASSLGPKLHEQYF
TRBV2	TRBD1	TRBJ1-5	-	TGTGCCAGTAATCCCCAGGGGGCAGATCAGCCCCAGCATTTT	CASNPQGADQPQHF
TRBV5-5	-	TRBJ1-1	-	TGTGCCAGCAGCTTGTCGGTCGGGACAACGAACACTGAAGCTTTCTTT	CASSLSVGTTNTEAFF
TRBV5-4	-	TRBJ2-5	-	TGTGCCAGCAGCTTGAGCGGGACAAACCAAGAGACCCAGTACTTC	CASSLSGTNQETQYF
TRBV18	TRBD1	TRBJ2-7	-	TGTGCCAGCTCAGAAGGGGGCTCCCGTCTGGGGGAGCAGTACTTC	CASSEGGSRLGEQYF
TRBV28	-	TRBJ1-3	-	TGTGCCAGCAAGGGGTCCGGTTACACCATATATTTT	CASKGSGYTIYF
TRBV5-5	-	TRBJ1-1	once	TGTGCCAGCAGCTTGTCGCTCGCTAACACTGAAGCTTTCTTT	CASSLSLANTEAFF
TRBV6-1	-	TRBJ2-7	-	TGTGCCAGCAGTGAAGTAGGGAATCCGTCCAACGAGCAGTACTTC	CASSEVGNPSNEQYF
TRBV9	-	TRBJ1-1	-	TGTGCCAGCAGCACCCGACCCTACACTGAAGCTTTCTTT	CASSTRPYTEAFF
TRBV7-3	TRBD2	TRBJ2-3	once	TGTGCCAGCAGCTTAAGACTAGCGGGAGGGGTAGGAGATACGCAGTATTTT	CASSLRLAGGVGDTQYF
TRBV5-4	TRBD2	TRBJ2-5	-	TGTGCCAGCAGCTTGACTAGCGGGGTTGAAGAGACCCAGTACTTC	CASSLTSGVEETQYF
TRBV6-5	-	TRBJ1-2	-	TGTGCCAGCAGTTCCGCCGGGGGGGCTAACTATGGCTACACCTTC	CASSSAGGANYGYTF
TRBV18	TRBD1	TRBJ1-2	-	TGTGCCAGCTCACGCGACAGGGGGCGGTGGTCCTATGGCTACACCTTC	CASSRDRGRWSYGYTF
TRBV14	TRBD1	TRBJ2-4	-	TGTGCCAGCAGCCAAGGGATAGGGGGCGCGGGTCAAGCCAAAAACATTCAGTACTTC	CASSQGIGGAGQAKNIQYF
TRBV28	TRBD1	TRBJ1-1	-	TGTGCCAGCAGTCCCTCGACAGGGAGAATGAACACTGAAGCTTTCTTT	CASSPSTGRMNTEAFF
TRBV9	TRBD2	TRBJ2-7	few	TGTGCCAGCAGCCAAGCGGGGGGCTACGAGCAGTACTTC	CASSQAGGYEQYF
TRBV6-1	-	TRBJ1-1	-	TGTGCCAGCAGTATACAGGTTCGAACTGAAGCTTTCTTT	CASSIQVRTEAFF
TRBV6-6	-	TRBJ1-4	-	TGTGCCAGCAGTTACTCGTTCGGGTCCGGTAATGAAAAACTGTTTTTT	CASSYSFGSGNEKLFF
TRBV5-4	-	TRBJ2-5	-	TGTGCCAGCAGCTTCGGAAAGGGAGAAGAGACCCAGTACTTC	CASSFGKGEETQYF
TRBV5-8	-	TRBJ2-2	-	TGTGCCAGCAGCTCGGACAACACCGGGGAGCTGTTTTTT	CASSSDNTGELFF
TRBV30	TRBD2	TRBJ2-1	once	TGTGCCTGGAGTCCCCTGAGCGGGAGTCGGAATGAGCAGTTCTTC	CAWSPLSGSRNEQFF
TRBV4-1	TRBD1	TRBJ2-5	-	TGCGCCAGCAGCCAAGATGACAGGGGCGAAGAGACCCAGTACTTC	CASSQDDRGEETQYF
TRBV2	-	TRBJ2-1	-	TGTGCCAGCGATAACAATGAGCAGTTCTTC	CASDNNEQFF
TRBV5-1	-	TRBJ2-3	-	TGCGCCAGCAGCTTGTCGGGAGATACGCAGTATTTT	CASSLSGDTQYF
TRBV4-2	TRBD2	TRBJ2-7	-	TGTGCCAGCAGCCCCATAGCGGGAGACGAGCAGTACTTC	CASSPIAGDEQYF
TRBV29-1	TRBD1	TRBJ2-7	-	TGCAGCGTTAGGGGTCAGGGGGCGGGCGAGCAGTACTTC	CSVRGQGAGEQYF
TRBV10-3	TRBD2	TRBJ2-2	-	TGTGCCATCAGAGGACTAGCGGGAGGCACCGGGGAGCTGTTTTTT	CAIRGLAGGTGELFF
TRBV10-3	-	TRBJ1-1	-	TGTGCCATCAGGAAGATGGGGGGAACTGAAGCTTTCTTT	CAIRKMGGTEAFF
TRBV6-5	TRBD2	TRBJ2-1	-	TGTGCCAGCAGGCCGGGACTAGCCTACAATGAGCAGTTCTTC	CASRPGLAYNEQFF
TRBV6-5	TRBD2	TRBJ2-7	-	TGTGCCAGCAGTTACTCCAGAGCGGGAGACTATTACGAGCAGTACTTC	CASSYSRAGDYYEQYF
TRBV5-4	-	TRBJ1-6	-	TGTGCCAGCAGCCAGTCCGCTACGGGGACCAATTCACCCCTCCACTTT	CASSQSATGTNSPLHF
TRBV5-5	TRBD1	TRBJ1-4	-	TGTGCCAGCAGCGTAAGACAGGGGTGGAGTGAAAAACTGTTTTTT	CASSVRQGWSEKLFF